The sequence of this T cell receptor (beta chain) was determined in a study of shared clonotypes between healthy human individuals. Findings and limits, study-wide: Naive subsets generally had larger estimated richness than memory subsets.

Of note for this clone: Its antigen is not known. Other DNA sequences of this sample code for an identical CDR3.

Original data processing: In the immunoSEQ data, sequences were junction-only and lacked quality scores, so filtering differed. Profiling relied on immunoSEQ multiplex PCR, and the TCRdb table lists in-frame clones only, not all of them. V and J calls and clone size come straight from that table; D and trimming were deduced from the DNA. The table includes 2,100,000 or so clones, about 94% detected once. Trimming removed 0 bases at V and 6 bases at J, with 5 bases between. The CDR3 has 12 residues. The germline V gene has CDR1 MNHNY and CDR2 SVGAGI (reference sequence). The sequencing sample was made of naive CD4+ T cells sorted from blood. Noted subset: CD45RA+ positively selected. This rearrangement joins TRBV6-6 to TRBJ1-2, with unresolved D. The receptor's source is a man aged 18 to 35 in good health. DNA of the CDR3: TGTGCCAGCAGTTACTCGGCTGATGGCTACACCTTC. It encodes CASSYSADGYTF.